This is a list of T cell receptor beta chains from one sample in a study of T cell responses to AZD1222 COVID-19 vaccine. The repertoire was sequenced with immunoSEQ multiplex PCR; TCRdb's copy has only in-frame clones and lacks some. The sample records about 100,000 clones, over 75% being singletons. The source was peripheral blood, collected on day 0 of MenACWY control vaccination. The receptors here all came from an adult in good health. CDR3s include the opening cysteine and the closing phenylalanine or tryptophan. The D gene is left open where the match is weak.

>TRBV9|TRBJ2-7|NA
CASSVGTLSEQYF
TGTGCCAGCAGCGTAGGTACATTATCCGAGCAGTACTTC
>TRBV29-1|TRBJ2-1|TRBD2
CSVGSLGGLVGYNEQFF
TGCAGCGTTGGGTCGTTGGGTGGACTAGTGGGCTACAATGAGCAGTTCTTC
>TRBV6-5|TRBJ1-1|NA
CASSYERNTEAFF
TGTGCCAGCAGTTACGAGAGGAACACTGAAGCTTTCTTT
>TRBV6-2/TRBV6-3|TRBJ1-4|NA
CASSYPTASNEKLFF
TGTGCCAGCAGTTACCCGACAGCCTCTAATGAAAAACTGTTTTTT
>TRBV18|TRBJ2-7|TRBD1
CASSPTGGFRDRVSYEQYF
TGTGCCAGCTCACCAACAGGGGGCTTTCGGGACAGGGTGTCCTACGAGCAGTACTTC
>TRBV19|TRBJ1-4|TRBD1
CASSIALGGSGEKLFF
TGTGCCAGTAGTATAGCCCTAGGGGGCTCGGGTGAAAAACTGTTTTTT
>TRBV5-6|TRBJ1-6|TRBD1
CASSWGTGTVNSPLHF
TGTGCCAGCAGCTGGGGGACCGGGACAGTAAATTCACCCCTCCACTTT
>TRBV6-5|TRBJ2-3|TRBD2
CASQREGTDTQYF
TGTGCCAGTCAGCGGGAGGGCACAGATACGCAGTATTTT
>TRBV5-1|TRBJ1-1|TRBD1
CASSRTGENTEAFF
TGCGCCAGCAGCCGGACAGGGGAGAACACTGAAGCTTTCTTT
>TRBV7-9|TRBJ1-4|NA
CASSRGGNEKLFF
TGTGCCAGCAGCCGGGGGGGAAATGAAAAACTGTTTTTT
>TRBV19|TRBJ2-7|NA
CASSYSGSTYEQYF
TGTGCCAGTAGCTATTCAGGGTCGACTTACGAGCAGTACTTC
>TRBV28|TRBJ1-2|NA
CASNAGGGKAGYTF
TGTGCCAGCAATGCCGGGGGAGGGAAGGCTGGCTACACCTTC
>TRBV27|TRBJ2-1|TRBD1
CASRILTGASSSYNEQFF
TGTGCCAGCAGGATCCTGACAGGGGCCTCCTCCTCCTACAATGAGCAGTTCTTC